This T cell receptor (beta chain) came from a study of cytomegalovirus exposure and HLA in healthy donors. The study, taken as a whole, reports: A further, later analysis showed that HLA-associated TCR beta chains (compared with equally common others) were more clonally expanded. The authors excluded some V segments, including TRBV6-2 and TRBV6-3, as indistinguishable.

Amplification used 60 Vbeta primers and 13 Jbeta primers. In the original analysis: About 11 million of the about 80 million unique TCR beta chains counted in a later analysis were shared. TCRdb keeps only in-frame clones here, not all; method: immunoSEQ multiplex PCR. V, J and clone size are taken as reported in that table, and D and trimming were inferred from the DNA itself. The table records about 150,000 clones, about 80% of them present only once. Germline values: CDR1 MNHEY, CDR2 SMNVEV (reference sequence). The CDR3 contains 17 residues. V lost 0 bases to trimming and J lost 4 bases, with 18 bases between them. About this clone itself: Its antigen is currently unknown.

Source material: PBMCs. The chain carries TRBV27 and TRBJ2-5, with D unclear. The source is a woman in her twenties or thirties in good health and CMV-seropositive. The CDR3 DNA reads as TGTGCCAGCAGTTTATCCACAGTGTCTACCCCTGGAGAGACCCAGTACTTC. Translating gives CASSLSTVSTPGETQYF.